This T cell receptor (beta chain) was sequenced in a study of blood T cell repertoires in COVID-19. Across the study: PBMCs, B-cell-depleted T cells, or T cells provided the cDNA or gDNA that made up the material.

Original handling: From reference gene primer amplification, estimates of nucleated cell counts were derived. Using immunoSEQ multiplex PCR, the repertoire was profiled, and TCRdb retains in-frame clones only, with some absent. V and J calls and clone size are as listed in that table; D and trimming were resolved from the DNA. The sample records approximately 320,000 clones, roughly 90% being singletons. The V gene lost 3 bases and the J gene lost 4 bases, with 16 bases spanning the gap. CDR1 is SGHNT, CDR2 YENEEA, per germline. The CDR3 has 15 residues. Symptom resolution, clearance, or two negative PCRs marked the recovered donors of Cohort 3.

Specimen: PBMCs or T cells enriched from blood (not recorded which). The chain joins TRBV11-3 to TRBJ2-7, with a possible D match to TRBD2 (5 bases). This receptor was identified in a man in his 60s who had recovered from COVID-19. CDR3 in amino acids: CASSFRRTLDYEQYF. The CDR3 DNA reads TGTGCCAGCAGCTTCAGACGGACTCTGGATTACGAGCAGTACTTC. The full variable domain, with the rest looked up from reference TRBV11-3 and TRBJ2-7, is EAGVVQSPRYKIIEKKQPVAFWCNPISGHNTLYWYLQNLGQGPELLIRYENEEAVDDSQLPKDRFSAERLKGVDSTLKIQPAELGDSAVYLCASSFRRTLDYEQYFGPGTRLTVT.